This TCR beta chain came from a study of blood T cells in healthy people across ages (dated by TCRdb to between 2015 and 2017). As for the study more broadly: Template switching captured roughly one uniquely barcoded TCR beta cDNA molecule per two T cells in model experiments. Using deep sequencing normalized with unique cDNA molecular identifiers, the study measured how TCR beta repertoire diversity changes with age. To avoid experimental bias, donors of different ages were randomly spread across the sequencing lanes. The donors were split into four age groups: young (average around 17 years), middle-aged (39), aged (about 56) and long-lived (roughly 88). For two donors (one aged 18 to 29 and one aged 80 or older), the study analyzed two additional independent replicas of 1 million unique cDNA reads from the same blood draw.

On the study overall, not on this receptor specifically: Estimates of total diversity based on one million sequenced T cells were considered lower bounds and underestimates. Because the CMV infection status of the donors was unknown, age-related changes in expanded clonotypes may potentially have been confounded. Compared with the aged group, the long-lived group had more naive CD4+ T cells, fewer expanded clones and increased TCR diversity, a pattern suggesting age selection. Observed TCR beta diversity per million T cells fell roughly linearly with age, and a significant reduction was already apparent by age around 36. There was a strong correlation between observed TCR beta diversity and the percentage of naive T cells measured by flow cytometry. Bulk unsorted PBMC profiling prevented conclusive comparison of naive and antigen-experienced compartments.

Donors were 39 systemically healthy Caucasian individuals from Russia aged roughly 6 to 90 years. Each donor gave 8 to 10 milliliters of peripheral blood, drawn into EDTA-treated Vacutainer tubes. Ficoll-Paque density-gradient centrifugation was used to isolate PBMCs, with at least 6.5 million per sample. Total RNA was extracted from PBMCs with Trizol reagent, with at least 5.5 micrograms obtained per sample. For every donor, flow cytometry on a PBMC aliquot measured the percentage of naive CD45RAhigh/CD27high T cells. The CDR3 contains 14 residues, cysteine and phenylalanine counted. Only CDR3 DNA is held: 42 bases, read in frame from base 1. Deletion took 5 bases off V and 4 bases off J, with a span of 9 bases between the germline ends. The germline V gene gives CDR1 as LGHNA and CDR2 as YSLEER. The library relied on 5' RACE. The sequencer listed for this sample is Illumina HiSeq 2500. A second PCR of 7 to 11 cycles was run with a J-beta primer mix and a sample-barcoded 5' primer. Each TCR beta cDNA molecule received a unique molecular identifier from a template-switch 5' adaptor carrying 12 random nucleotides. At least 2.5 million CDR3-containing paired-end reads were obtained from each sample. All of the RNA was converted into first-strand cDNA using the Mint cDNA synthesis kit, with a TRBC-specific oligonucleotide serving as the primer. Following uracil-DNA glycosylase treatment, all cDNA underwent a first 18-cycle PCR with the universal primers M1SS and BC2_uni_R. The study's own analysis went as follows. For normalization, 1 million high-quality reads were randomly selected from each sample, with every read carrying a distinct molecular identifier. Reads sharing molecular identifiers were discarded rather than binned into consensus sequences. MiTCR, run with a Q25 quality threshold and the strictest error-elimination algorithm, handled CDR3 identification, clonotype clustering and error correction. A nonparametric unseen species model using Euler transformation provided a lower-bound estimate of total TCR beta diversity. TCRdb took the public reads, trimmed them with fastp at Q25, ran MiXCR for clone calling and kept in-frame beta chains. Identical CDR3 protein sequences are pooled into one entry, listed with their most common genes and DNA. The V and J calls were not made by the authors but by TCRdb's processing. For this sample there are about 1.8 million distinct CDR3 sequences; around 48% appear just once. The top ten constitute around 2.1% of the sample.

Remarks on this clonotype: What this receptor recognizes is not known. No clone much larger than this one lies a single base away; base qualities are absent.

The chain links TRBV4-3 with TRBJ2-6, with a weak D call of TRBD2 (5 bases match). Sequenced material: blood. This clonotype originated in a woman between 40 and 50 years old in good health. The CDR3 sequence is CASSDGGGANVLTF. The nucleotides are TGCGCCAGCAGCGACGGCGGGGGGGCCAACGTCCTGACTTTC.